This entry describes one T cell receptor beta chain. The target antigen is unknown. After pathologic assessment, macro-dissection selected premalignant or tumor cells for extraction. The sample is drawn from a study of immune evolution from preneoplasia to lung adenocarcinoma. Whole-study context: HLA loss of heterozygosity: less than 9% AIS, around 16% MIA, around 35% ADC, none AAH. Findings and caveats of the study: Normal lung had highest clonality; later lesions appeared denser, more diverse. Highest clonality occurred in KRAS-mutant, not EGFR-mutant or double wild-type, nodules.

Clones were sequenced by immunoSEQ multiplex PCR, and TCRdb holds only the in-frame ones, with some missing. Among 11,000 to 15,000 clones listed, less than 90% were seen once. V was pared by 4 bases and J by 6 bases, with 7 bases of the junction left unmatched. CDR3 length: 15 amino acids. CDR1 and CDR2 (germline): SGHRS, YFSETQ. The receptor's source is a donor at least 70 years old with lung adenocarcinoma. The chain couples TRBV5-1 to TRBJ2-2; 9 bases fit TRBD2. Sequenced material: FFPE lung adenocarcinoma in situ tissue. The CDR3 loop is CASSAGGVNAGELFF. The CDR3 coding sequence is TGCGCCAGCAGCGCGGGGGGGGTTAACGCCGGGGAGCTGTTTTTT.